This TCR beta chain was retrieved from a study of CD8 T cells in ankylosing spondylitis. This clonotype has ten or more counts. The target antigen is unknown. Study results and limitations: A motif in TCR beta, a set of roughly eight highly homologous variants, appeared characteristic of ankylosing spondylitis blood. Several of the motif variants were reported before in synovial fluid and blood from reactive arthritis. Researchers reportedly found disease-linked clones significantly enriched in matched ankylosing spondylitis synovial fluid. Disease-linked clones had a CD8+ phenotype and relatively low frequency in peripheral blood.

Germline CDR1 reads SQVTM; CDR2 reads ANQGSEA. The CDR3 is 11 amino acids. Deletions cut 4 bases from V and 5 bases from J, with 7 bases between. By quantitative 5'-RACE with molecular barcodes, the TCR beta libraries were made. MiXCR was run by TCRdb on the 5' RACE reads, yielding one entry per CDR3 protein. Of around 490,000 distinct CDR3 sequences listed, approximately 5.3% are singletons. The V and J genes are TRBV29-1 and TRBJ2-3; D call uncertain. The receptor's source is a male donor with ankylosing spondylitis. Sequences were obtained from blood, either unsorted or a sorted T cell fraction (not recorded which). The CDR3 DNA sequence: TGCAGCGTTGCTCAGCGAGATACGCAGTATTTT. This sequence encodes CSVAQRDTQYF.